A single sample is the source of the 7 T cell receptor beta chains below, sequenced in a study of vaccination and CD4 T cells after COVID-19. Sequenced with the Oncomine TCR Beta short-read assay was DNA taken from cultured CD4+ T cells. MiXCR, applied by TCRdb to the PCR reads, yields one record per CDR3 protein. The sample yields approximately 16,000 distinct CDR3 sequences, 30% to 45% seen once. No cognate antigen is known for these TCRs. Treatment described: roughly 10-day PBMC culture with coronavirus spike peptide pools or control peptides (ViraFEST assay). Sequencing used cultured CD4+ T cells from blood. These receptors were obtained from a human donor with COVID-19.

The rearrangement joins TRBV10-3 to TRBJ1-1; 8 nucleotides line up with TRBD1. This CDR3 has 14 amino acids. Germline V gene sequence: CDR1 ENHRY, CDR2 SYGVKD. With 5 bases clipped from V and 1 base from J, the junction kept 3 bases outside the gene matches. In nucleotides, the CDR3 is TGTGCCATCAGTCCAGGGGGCGGGAACACTGAAGCTTTCTTT. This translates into CAISPGGGNTEAFF.

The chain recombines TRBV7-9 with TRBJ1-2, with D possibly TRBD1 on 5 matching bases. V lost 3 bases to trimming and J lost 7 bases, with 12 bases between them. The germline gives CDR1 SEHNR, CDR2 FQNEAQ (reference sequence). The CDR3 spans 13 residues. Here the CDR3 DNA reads TGTGCCAGCAGCTTCGGGGGGGATGGTGGCTACACCTTC. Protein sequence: CASSFGGDGGYTF.

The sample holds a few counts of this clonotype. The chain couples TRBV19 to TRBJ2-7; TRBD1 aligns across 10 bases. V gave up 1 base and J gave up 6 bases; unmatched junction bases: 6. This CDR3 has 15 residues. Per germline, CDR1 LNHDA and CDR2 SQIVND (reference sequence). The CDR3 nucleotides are TGTGCCAGTAGTATAGGGACAGGGGGATTTCGCGAGCAGTACTTC. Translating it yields CASSIGTGGFREQYF.

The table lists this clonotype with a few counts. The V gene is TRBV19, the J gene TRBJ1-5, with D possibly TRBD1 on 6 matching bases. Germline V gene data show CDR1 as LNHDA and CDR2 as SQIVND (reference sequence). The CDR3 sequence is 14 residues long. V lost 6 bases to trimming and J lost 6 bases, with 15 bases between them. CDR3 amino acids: CASRRQDLIQPQHF. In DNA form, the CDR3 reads TGTGCCAGTAGAAGACAGGACCTCATTCAGCCCCAGCATTTT.

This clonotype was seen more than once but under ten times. CDR3 sequence: CASSFSGDGSPLHF. As DNA, the CDR3 is TGTGCCAGCAGCTTCTCAGGGGACGGTTCACCCCTCCACTTT. The V gene is TRBV7-2, the J gene TRBJ1-6; perhaps TRBD1 as D (6 bases). Germline-derived CDR1 and CDR2 are SGHTA and FQGNSA. This CDR3 is 14 amino acids long. V was trimmed by 3 bases and J by 9 bases, leaving 12 bases between them.

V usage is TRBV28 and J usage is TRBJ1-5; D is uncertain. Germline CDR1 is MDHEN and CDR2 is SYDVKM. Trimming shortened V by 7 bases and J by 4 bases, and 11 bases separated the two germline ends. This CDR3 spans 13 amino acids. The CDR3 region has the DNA TGTGCCAGCACCCCGCTGGGGAATCAGCCCCAGCATTTT. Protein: CASTPLGNQPQHF. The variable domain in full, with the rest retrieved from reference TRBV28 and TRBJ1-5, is DVKVTQSSRYLVKRTGEKVFLECVQDMDHENMFWYRQDPGLGLRLIYFSYDVKMKEKGDIPEGYSVSREKKERFSLILESASTNQTSMYLCASTPLGNQPQHFGDGTRLSIL.

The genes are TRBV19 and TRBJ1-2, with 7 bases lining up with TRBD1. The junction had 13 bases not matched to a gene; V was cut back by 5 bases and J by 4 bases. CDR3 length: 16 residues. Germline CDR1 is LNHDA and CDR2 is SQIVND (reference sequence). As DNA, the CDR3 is TGTGCCAGTAGTGCCGGCACAGGGGCATTTATCTATGGCTACACCTTC. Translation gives CASSAGTGAFIYGYTF.